What follows is one T cell receptor (beta chain) and its context. The antigen is undetermined. This sample stems from a study of shared clonotypes between healthy human individuals. Study findings and constraints: There were few donors, and this limited the genetic and exposure-history diversity represented.

Libraries were prepared by immunoSEQ multiplex PCR; TCRdb keeps only in-frame clonotypes and omits some of them. The sample lists about 380,000 clones; 90% to 97% were seen once. V trimming: 0 bases; J trimming: 3 bases; junction bases outside the gene matches: 4. CDR1 and CDR2 from the germline V gene are SGHNT and YYREEE (reference sequence). The CDR3 is 15 amino acids. The sample was memory CD8+ T cells sorted from blood. Noted subset: CD45RO+ cells pooled with CCR7-negative TemRA cells. This TCR derives from a young man in good health. The V gene is TRBV5-4, the J gene TRBJ2-7; 9 nucleotides agree with TRBD2. For the CDR3, the DNA is TGTGCCAGCAGCTTGGAGCCTAGCGGGAACTACGAGCAGTACTTC. Translated, it gives CASSLEPSGNYEQYF.